The present T cell receptor (beta chain) was sequenced within a study of tissue T cells after allogeneic stem cell transplantation. Data came from immunoSEQ multiplex PCR; TCRdb stores just in-frame clones and leaves some out. The table shows 15,000 to 20,000 clones, with roughly three quarters occurring only once. General study points: Alloreactivity or antigen specificity of tissue TCRs was not determined; some clones might be host cells. Motif-based clustering found tissue-specific repertoire signatures shared across patients, though few clones were shared.

Turning to this clone: Its antigen is not identified. Germline and genes: mouse. The read is 1 residue too short to cover the CDR3 end, so that end is filled in from the germline J gene.

V was pared by 5 bases and J by 4 bases, with 9 bases of the junction left unmatched. CDR3 length: 16 residues. Germline CDR1 and CDR2: FNHDT and SITEND (reference sequence). The chain is built from TRBV19 and TRBJ1-4; 9 bases agree with TRBD1. The source of this sequence is a female BALB/c mouse in good health. For this mouse line, the MHC haplotype is H2-d. Sequencing used spleen. CDR3 sequence: CASSNPPGQGNERLFF. CDR3 DNA, as far as it was read: TGTGCCAGCAGCAACCCTCCGGGACAGGGCAACGAAAGATTATTT.